This T cell receptor (beta chain) emerged from a study of human thymus T cells. Corrective heart surgery yielded the resections from which the thymus tissue came. Germline V gene data show CDR1 as LGHNA and CDR2 as YSLEER. J was trimmed by 8 bases and V by 1 base; bases with no gene match: 14. The CDR3 runs 17 residues. Sequenced by immunoSEQ multiplex PCR; TCRdb stores in-frame clones only, minus some. The sample comprises some 80,000 clones, just over 95% of which are singletons, and 0.031% rests with the top ten. This clone was picked up one time. The sequenced material came from thymus tissue. The origin of this receptor is a boy under two years old with a congenital heart defect but otherwise immunologically healthy. The J gene is TRBJ2-1, the V gene TRBV4-3; 7 nucleotides line up with TRBD2. This chain's CDR3 is CASSQAPNAGDFDEQFF. CDR3 nucleotide sequence: TGCGCCAGCAGCCAAGCCCCTAATGCGGGGGATTTCGATGAGCAGTTCTTC.